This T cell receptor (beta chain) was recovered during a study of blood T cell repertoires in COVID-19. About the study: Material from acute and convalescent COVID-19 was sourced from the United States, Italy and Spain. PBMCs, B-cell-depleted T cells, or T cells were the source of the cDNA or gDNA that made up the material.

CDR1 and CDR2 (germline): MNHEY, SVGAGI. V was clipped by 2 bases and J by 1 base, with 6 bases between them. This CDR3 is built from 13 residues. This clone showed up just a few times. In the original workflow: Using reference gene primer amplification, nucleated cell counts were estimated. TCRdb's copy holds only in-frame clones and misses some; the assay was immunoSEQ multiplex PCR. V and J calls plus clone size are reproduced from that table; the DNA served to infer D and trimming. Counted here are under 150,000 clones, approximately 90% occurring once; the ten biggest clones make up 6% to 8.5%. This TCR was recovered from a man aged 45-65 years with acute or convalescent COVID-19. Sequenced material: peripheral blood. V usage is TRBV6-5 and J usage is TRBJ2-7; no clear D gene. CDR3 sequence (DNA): TGTGCCAGCAGTTACGGCCAGTCCTACGAGCAGTACTTC. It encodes CASSYGQSYEQYF.